This record covers a single T cell receptor (beta chain). The target antigen is unknown. Upon completion of about eleven days in culture, CD4+ T cells were isolated. Looked up from germline, CDR1 is SGHTA and CDR2 is FQGNSA. The germline V and J ends were trimmed by 1 base and 1 base, with 8 bases remaining between them. The length of the CDR3 is 15 residues. This sample was included in a study of vaccination effects on CD4 cells after COVID-19. The table came from immunoSEQ multiplex PCR; TCRdb's copy has only in-frame clones and leaves some out. Of tens of thousands of clones in the sample, about four fifths were seen once. Study-wide results and limits: Infection-derived and vaccine-derived clones contracted markedly late after vaccination.

This receptor was obtained from a human donor who received a COVID-19 vaccine. The chain carries TRBV7-2 and TRBJ1-5; D not certain. Specimen: CD4+ T cells from PBMCs cultured without peptide, collected before COVID-19 vaccination. CDR3 in DNA: TGTGCCAGCAGCTTAGTGGTAGGGAGCAATCAGCCCCAGCATTTT. Translating gives CASSLVVGSNQPQHF.